This TCR beta chain was captured in a study of shared T cell receptors in the human thymus. The CDR3 totals 15 residues. With 7 bases removed from V and 0 bases from J, the gap between germline ends came to 13 bases. The germline V gene has CDR1 LNHNV and CDR2 YYDKDF (reference sequence). The table came from immunoSEQ multiplex PCR; TCRdb's copy has only in-frame clones and leaves some out. The sample includes roughly 500,000 clones, 75% to 85% of them seen just once. Separately, the same data were catalogued under a study of human thymus T cells. As that report states: Thymus was obtained from resections taken during corrective heart surgery.

The sequence derives from a boy under three years old with a congenital heart defect. The sample consisted of thymocytes. The chain is built from TRBV15 and TRBJ2-1; a possible D gene is TRBD2 (6 bases). The CDR3 DNA sequence: TGTGCCACCACTAGCGCTGATCACTCCTACAATGAGCAGTTCTTC. It encodes CATTSADHSYNEQFF.